This TCR beta chain was profiled in a study of T cells in localized non-small cell lung cancer. Produced via immunoSEQ multiplex PCR; TCRdb's table is partial and in-frame only. The repertoire holds 20,000 to 30,000 clones, with approximately 86% as singletons. Germline loops: CDR1 MGHDK, CDR2 SYGVNS. The CDR3 is made up of 17 amino acids. Notes on this clone: The junction differs from germline at one of its ends, possibly a read error.

The source of this sequence is a female donor older than 55 with stage I lung adenocarcinoma. This chain joins TRBV25-1 and TRBJ1-4; possibly TRBD1 for D (6 bases). Specimen: peripheral blood, collected before any cancer treatment. The CDR3 nucleotides read TGTGCCAACAGTGAGAGCATCGGAGGCAGGGGTTATGAAAAACTGTTTTTT. It translates to CANSESIGGRGYEKLFF.